Reported below is one T cell receptor (beta chain). In the original analysis: Estimated nucleated cell counts came from reference gene primer amplification. Using immunoSEQ multiplex PCR, the repertoire was profiled, and TCRdb retains in-frame clones only, with some absent. V and J calls and clone size come straight from that table; D and trimming were deduced from the DNA. The sample has 95,000 or so clones; 70% to 90% are singletons. The J segment lost 0 bases and the V segment lost 3 bases, leaving 0 bases of the junction unmatched. Per the germline V gene, CDR1 is SGHNT and CDR2 is YYREEE (reference sequence). This CDR3 has 14 residues. The data are from a study of blood T cell repertoires in COVID-19.

The sequence came from a man at least 80 years old with active or convalescent COVID-19. This chain uses TRBV5-4 with TRBJ2-7, with 10 positions matching TRBD1. The sample comprised peripheral blood. As DNA, the CDR3 is TGTGCCAGCAGCTGGGACAGGGGCTCCTACGAGCAGTACTTC. Translation: CASSWDRGSYEQYF.